This T cell receptor beta chain was sequenced for a study of Graves' ophthalmopathy and Graves' hyperthyroidism. CDR1 is LNHNV, CDR2 YYDKDF, per germline (reference sequence). With 0 bases removed from V and 1 base from J, the gap between germline ends came to 9 bases. CDR3 length: 15 residues. This clonotype was seen at least ten times. Amplified TCR beta CDR3 regions were obtained using RNA transcripts as template. First-round RT-PCR used HTBI primers; second-round multiplex PCR followed. TCRdb analysed the multiplex PCR reads with MiXCR anew, one entry per CDR3 protein. The sample gives approximately 540,000 distinct CDR3 sequences, 35% to 40% of which show up once; roughly 4.5% is in the top ten.

Specimen: peripheral blood or thyroid tissue (not recorded which). The chain couples TRBV15 to TRBJ1-1; no firm D call. This TCR derives from an adult man with Graves' hyperthyroidism. The CDR3 is CATSRDSGSNTEAFF. Here the CDR3 DNA reads TGTGCCACCAGCAGAGATAGCGGGTCGAACACTGAAGCTTTCTTT. The variable domain in full, with the rest retrieved from reference TRBV15 and TRBJ1-1, is DAMVIQNPRYQVTQFGKPVTLSCSQTLNHNVMYWYQQKSSQAPKLLFHYYDKDFNNEADTPDNFQSRRPNTSFCFLDIRSPGLGDTAMYLCATSRDSGSNTEAFFGQGTRLTVV.